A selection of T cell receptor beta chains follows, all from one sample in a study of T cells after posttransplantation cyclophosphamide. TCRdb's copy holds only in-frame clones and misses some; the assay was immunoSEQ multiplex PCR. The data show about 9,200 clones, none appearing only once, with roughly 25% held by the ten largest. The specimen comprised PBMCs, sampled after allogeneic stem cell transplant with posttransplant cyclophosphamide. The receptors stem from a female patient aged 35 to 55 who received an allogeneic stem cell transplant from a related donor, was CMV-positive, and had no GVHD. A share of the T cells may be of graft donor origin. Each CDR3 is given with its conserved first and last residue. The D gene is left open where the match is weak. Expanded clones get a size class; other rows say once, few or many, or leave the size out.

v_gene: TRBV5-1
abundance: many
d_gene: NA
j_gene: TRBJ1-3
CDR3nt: TGCGCCAGCAGTGAGAGTACAACTGGAAACACCATATATTTT
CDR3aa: CASSESTTGNTIYF

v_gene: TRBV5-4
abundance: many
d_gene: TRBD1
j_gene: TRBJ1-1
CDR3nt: TGTGCCAGCAGCCCCGGACAGGGTGGATCGAACACTGAAGCTTTCTTT
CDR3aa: CASSPGQGGSNTEAFF

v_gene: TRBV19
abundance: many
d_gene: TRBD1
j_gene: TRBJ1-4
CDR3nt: TGTGCCAGTAGTCTCGGACAGGGGGCTTATGAAAAACTGTTTTTT
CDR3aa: CASSLGQGAYEKLFF

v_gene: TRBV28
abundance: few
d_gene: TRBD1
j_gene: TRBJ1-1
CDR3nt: TGTGCCAGCAGCCGATGGACAGGGGGCATGAACACTGAAGCTTTCTTT
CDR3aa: CASSRWTGGMNTEAFF

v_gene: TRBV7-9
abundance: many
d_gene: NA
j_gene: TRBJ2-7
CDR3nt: TGTGCCAGTACCTCGGGACTGCTCCCCTACGAGCAGTACTTC
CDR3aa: CASTSGLLPYEQYF

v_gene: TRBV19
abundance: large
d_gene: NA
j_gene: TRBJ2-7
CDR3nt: TGTGCCAGTAGTCCGATGGAAGGGTTCAACGAGCAGTACTTC
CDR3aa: CASSPMEGFNEQYF

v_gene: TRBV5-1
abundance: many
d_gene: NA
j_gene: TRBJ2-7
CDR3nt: TGCGCCAGCAGCGACGGGACAGAGCAGTACTTC
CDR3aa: CASSDGTEQYF

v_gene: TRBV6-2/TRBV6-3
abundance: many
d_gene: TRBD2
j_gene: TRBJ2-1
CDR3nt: TGTGCCAGCAGGGTCCTAGCGGGGGTAATAAATGAGCAGTTCTTC
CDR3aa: CASRVLAGVINEQFF

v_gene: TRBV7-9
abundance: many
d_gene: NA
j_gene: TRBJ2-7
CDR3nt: TGTGCCAGCAGCCTATCGGGGGTCCCCTACGAGCAGTACTTC
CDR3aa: CASSLSGVPYEQYF

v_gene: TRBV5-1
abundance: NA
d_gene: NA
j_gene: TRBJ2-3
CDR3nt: TGCGCCAGCAGCCGGGGGACGGGACTTGGCACAGATACGCAGTATTTT
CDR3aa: CASSRGTGLGTDTQYF

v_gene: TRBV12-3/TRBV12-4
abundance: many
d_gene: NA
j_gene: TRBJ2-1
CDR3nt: TGTGCCAGCAGTTTTACAGAAAGCAATGAGCAGTTCTTC
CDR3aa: CASSFTESNEQFF

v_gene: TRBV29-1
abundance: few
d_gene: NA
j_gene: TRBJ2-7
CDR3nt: TGCAGCGTTGGGGCAATGGGTAGCTCCTACGAGCAGTACTTC
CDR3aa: CSVGAMGSSYEQYF

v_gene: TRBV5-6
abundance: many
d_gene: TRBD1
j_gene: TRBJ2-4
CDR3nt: TGTGCCAGCAGCTGGACAGGGACGGACATTCAGTACTTC
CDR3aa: CASSWTGTDIQYF

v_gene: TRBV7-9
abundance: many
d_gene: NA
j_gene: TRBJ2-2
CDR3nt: TGTGCCAGCAACCCCAGGGAAAATGGGGAGCTGTTTTTT
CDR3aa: CASNPRENGELFF

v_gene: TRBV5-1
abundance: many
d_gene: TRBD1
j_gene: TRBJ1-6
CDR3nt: TGCGCCAGCAGCTTGGCTGGAGTTTCCGGGACAGGCAATTCACCCCTCCACTTT
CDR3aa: CASSLAGVSGTGNSPLHF

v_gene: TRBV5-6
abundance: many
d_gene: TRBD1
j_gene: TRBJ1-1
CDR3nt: TGTGCCAGCAGCTTCCGGACAGGGAAGGGCACTGAAGCTTTCTTT
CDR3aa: CASSFRTGKGTEAFF

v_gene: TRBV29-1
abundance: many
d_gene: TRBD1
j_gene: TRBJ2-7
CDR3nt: TGCAGCGCCGGGACAGTATACGAGCAGTACTTC
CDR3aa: CSAGTVYEQYF

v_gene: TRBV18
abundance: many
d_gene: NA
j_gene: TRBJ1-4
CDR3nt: TGTGCCAGCTCACCACCGAAGGGGACTGGTGAAAAACTGTTTTTT
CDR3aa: CASSPPKGTGEKLFF

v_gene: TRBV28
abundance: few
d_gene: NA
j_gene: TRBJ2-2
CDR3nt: TGTGCCAGCAGTTTCCTAGCTGGCACCGGGGAGCTGTTTTTT
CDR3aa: CASSFLAGTGELFF

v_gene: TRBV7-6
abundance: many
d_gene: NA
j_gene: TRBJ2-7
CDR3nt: TGTGCCAGCAGCTTAGTGGCCTCCTACGAGCAGTACTTC
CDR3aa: CASSLVASYEQYF

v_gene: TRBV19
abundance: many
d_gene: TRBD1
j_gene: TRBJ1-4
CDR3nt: TGTGCCAGTAGTATGCCACAGGGGTTCGGTGAAAAACTGTTTTTT
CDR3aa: CASSMPQGFGEKLFF

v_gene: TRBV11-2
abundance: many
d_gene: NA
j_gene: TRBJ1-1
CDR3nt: TGTGCCAGCAGCTTAGAGCTCCAGGGGAAAGCTGAAGCTTTCTTT
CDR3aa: CASSLELQGKAEAFF

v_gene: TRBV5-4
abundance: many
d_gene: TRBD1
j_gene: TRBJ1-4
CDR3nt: TGTGCCAGCAGCCTGGACAGGGGGAGTGAAAAACTGTTTTTT
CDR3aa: CASSLDRGSEKLFF

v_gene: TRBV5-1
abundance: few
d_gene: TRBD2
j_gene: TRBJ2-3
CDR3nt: TGCGCCAGCAGCTTGGAGAGCGGGGGGCCTGCGCACAGCACAGATACGCAGTATTTT
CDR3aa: CASSLESGGPAHSTDTQYF

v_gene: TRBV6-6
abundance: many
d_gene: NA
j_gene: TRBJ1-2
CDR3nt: TGTGCCAGCAGTTATATCAGCTATGGCTACACCTTC
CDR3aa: CASSYISYGYTF

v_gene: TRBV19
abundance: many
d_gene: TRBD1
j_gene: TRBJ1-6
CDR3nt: TGTGCCAGTAGTGCGGACAGGGCCGGCAATTCACCCCTCCACTTT
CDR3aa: CASSADRAGNSPLHF

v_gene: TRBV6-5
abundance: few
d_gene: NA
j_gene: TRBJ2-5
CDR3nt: TGTGCCAGCAGTTACCGGGGGAGTAGGGAGACCCAGTACTTC
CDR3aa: CASSYRGSRETQYF

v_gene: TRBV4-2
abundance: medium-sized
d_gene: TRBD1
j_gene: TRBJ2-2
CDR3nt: TGTGCCAGCAGACCATCCGGGACAGGGGCCGGGGAGCTGTTTTTT
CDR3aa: CASRPSGTGAGELFF

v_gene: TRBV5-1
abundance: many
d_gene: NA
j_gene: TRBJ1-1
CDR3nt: TGCGCCAGCAGCTTAAACCACCCCCTGGCGAACACTGAAGCTTTCTTT
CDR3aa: CASSLNHPLANTEAFF

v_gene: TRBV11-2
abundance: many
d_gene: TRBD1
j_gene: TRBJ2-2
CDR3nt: TGTGCCAGCACCATCCGGCCGACAGGGTTCGCCGGGGAGCTGTTTTTT
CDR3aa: CASTIRPTGFAGELFF

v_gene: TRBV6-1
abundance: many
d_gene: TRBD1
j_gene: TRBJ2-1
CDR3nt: TGTGCCAGCAGTTGGGACAGGGCATTCTACAATGAGCAGTTCTTC
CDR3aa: CASSWDRAFYNEQFF

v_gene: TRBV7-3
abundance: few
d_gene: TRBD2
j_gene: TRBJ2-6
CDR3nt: TGTGCCAGCAGCTTCCTTAGCGGGGGGTACAGCTCTGGGGCCAACGTCCTGACTTTC
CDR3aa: CASSFLSGGYSSGANVLTF

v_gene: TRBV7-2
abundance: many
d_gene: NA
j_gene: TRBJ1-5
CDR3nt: TGTGCCAGCAGCTTAGGTTCAGGCGGGGGCAATCAGCCCCAGCATTTT
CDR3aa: CASSLGSGGGNQPQHF

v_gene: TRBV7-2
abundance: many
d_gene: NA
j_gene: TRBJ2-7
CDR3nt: TGTGCCAGCAGCTTAGAAGGTCAGATTTACGAGCAGTACTTC
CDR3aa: CASSLEGQIYEQYF

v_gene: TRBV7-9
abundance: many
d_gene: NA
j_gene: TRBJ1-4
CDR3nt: TGTGCCAGCAGCCCGATAGACACAACTAATGAAAAACTGTTTTTT
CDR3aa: CASSPIDTTNEKLFF

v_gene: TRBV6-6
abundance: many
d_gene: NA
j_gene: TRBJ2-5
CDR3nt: TGTGCCAGCAGTTACGCCAGGCAGAGAGAGACCCAGTACTTC
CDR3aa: CASSYARQRETQYF

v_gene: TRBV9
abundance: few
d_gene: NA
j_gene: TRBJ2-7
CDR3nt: TGTGCTATCAGTTTCAAGCAGGGGACGGCATACGAGCAGTACTTC
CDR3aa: CAISFKQGTAYEQYF

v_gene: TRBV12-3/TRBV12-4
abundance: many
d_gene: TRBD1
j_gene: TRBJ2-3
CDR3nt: TGTGCCAGCAGTGCCGGGTGGACAGGGGTCACAGATACGCAGTATTTT
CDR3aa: CASSAGWTGVTDTQYF

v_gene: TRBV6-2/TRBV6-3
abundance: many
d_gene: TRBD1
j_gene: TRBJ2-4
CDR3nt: TGTGCCAGCAGTACCGACAGGGGTGGAGTAGCCAAAAACATTCAGTACTTC
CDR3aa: CASSTDRGGVAKNIQYF

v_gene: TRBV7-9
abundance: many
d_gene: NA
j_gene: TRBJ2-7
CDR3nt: TGTGCCAGCAGCTTACCGGCCTACGAGCAGTACTTC
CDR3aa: CASSLPAYEQYF

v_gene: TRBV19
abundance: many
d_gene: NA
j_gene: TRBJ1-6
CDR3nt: TGTGCCAGTACCAACTTCCAGGGGCGAACCAATAATTCACCCCTCCACTTT
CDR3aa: CASTNFQGRTNNSPLHF